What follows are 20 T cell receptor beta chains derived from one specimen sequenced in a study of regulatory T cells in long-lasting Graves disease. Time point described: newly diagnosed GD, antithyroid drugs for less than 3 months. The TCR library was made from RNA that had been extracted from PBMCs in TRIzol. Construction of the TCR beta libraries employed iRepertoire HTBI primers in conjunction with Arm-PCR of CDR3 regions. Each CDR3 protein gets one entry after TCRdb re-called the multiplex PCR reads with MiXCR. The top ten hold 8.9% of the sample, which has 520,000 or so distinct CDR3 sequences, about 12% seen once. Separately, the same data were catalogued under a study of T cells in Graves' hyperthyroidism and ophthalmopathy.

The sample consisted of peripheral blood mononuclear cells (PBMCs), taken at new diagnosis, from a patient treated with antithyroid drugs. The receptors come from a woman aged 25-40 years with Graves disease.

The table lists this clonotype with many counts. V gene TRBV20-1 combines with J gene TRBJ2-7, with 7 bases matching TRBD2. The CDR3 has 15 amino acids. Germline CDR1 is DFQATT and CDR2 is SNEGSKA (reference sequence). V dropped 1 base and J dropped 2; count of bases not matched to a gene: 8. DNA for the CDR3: TGCAGTGCTAGAGTTGGGCGGGAGTTGACCTACGAGCAGTACTTC. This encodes CSARVGRELTYEQYF.

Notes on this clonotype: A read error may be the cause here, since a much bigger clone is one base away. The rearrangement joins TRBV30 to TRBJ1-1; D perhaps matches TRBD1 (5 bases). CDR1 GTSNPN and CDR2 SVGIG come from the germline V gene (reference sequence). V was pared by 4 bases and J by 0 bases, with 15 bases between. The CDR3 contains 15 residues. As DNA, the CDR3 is TGTGCCTGGAAGGCCCCCGGGGGGTTGAACACTGAAGCTTTCTTT. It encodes CAWKAPGGLNTEAFF. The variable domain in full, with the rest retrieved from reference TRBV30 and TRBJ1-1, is SQTIHQWPATLVQPVGSPLSLECTVEGTSNPNLYWYRQAAGRGLQLLFYSVGIGQISSEVPQNLSASRPQDRQFILSSKKLLLSDSGFYLCAWKAPGGLNTEAFFGQGTRLTVV.

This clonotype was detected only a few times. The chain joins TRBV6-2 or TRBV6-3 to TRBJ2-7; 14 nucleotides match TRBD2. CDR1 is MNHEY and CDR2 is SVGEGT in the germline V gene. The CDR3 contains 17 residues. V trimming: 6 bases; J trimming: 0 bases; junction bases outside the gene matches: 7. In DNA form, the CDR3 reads TGTGCCAGCAGGGTTGGACTAGCGGGAGGTACCTCCTACGAGCAGTACTTC. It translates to CASRVGLAGGTSYEQYF.

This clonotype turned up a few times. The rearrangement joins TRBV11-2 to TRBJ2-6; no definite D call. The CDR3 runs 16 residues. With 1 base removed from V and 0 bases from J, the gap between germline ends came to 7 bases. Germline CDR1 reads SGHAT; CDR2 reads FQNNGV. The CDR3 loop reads CASSLGRNSGANVLTF. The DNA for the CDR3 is TGTGCCAGCAGCTTAGGACGGAACTCTGGGGCCAACGTCCTGACTTTC.

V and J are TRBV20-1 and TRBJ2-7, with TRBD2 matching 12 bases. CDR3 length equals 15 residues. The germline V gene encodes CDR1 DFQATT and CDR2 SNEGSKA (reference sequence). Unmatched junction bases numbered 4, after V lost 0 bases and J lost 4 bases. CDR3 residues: CSARELAGGKYEQYF. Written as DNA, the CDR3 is TGCAGTGCTAGAGAGCTAGCGGGGGGGAAGTACGAGCAGTACTTC.

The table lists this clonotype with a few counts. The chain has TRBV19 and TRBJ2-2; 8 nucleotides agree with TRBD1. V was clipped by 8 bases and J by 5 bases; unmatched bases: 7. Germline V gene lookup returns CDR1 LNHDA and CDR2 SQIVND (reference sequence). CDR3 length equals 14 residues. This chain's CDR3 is CASRRQGRTGELFF. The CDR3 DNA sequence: TGTGCCAGTCGAAGACAGGGGCGGACCGGGGAGCTGTTTTTT.

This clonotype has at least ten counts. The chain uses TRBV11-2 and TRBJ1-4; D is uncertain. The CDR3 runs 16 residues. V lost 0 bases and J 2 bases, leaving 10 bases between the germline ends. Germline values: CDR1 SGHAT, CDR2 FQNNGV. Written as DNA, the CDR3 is TGTGCCAGCAGCTTAGAACGCTTGGGGACTAATGAAAAACTGTTTTTT. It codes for CASSLERLGTNEKLFF.

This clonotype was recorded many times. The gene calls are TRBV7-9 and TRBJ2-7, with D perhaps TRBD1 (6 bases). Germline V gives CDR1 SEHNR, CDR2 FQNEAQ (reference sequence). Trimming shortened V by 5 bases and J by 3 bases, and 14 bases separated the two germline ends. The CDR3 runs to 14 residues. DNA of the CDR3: TGTGCCAGCAGCCCCCGGACAGCAGTCTACGAGCAGTACTTC. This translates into CASSPRTAVYEQYF.

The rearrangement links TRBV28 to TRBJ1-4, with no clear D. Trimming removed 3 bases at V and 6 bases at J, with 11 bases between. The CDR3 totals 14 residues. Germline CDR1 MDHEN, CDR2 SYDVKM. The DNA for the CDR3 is TGTGCCAGCAGTTTCAGGCCGCCGGATGAAAAACTGTTTTTT. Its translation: CASSFRPPDEKLFF.

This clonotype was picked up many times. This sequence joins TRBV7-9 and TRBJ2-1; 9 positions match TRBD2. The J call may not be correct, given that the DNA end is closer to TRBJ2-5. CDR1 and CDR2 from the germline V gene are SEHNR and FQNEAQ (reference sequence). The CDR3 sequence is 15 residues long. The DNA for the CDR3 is TGTGCCAGCAGCTCTTGGATTAGCGGGGGAGAGACCCAGTACTTC. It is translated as CASSSWISGGETQYF.

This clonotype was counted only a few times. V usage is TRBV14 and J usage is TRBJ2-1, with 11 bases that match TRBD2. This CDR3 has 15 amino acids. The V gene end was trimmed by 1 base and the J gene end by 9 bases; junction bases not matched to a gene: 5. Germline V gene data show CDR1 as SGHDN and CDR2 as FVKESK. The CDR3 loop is CASSQVAGGPGEQFF. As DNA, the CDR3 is TGTGCCAGCAGCCAAGTAGCGGGAGGGCCTGGTGAGCAGTTCTTC. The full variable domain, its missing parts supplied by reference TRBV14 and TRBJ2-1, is EAGVTQFPSHSVIEKGQTVTLRCDPISGHDNLYWYRRVMGKEIKFLLHFVKESKQDESGMPNNRFLAERTGGTYSTLKVQPAELEDSGVYFCASSQVAGGPGEQFFGPGTRLTVL.

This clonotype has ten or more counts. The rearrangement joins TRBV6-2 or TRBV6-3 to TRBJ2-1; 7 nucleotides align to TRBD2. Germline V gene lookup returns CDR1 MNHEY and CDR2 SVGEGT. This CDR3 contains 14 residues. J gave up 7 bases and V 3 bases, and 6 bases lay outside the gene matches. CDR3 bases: TGTGCCAGCAGTTATGGACTAGGATGGAATGAGCAGTTCTTC. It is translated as CASSYGLGWNEQFF.

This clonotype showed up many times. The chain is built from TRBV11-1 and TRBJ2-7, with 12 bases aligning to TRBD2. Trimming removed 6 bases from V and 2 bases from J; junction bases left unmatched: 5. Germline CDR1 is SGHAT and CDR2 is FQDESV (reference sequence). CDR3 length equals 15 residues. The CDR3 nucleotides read TGTGCCAGCAGTTGGACTAGCGGGGCCGCCTACGAGCAGTACTTC. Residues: CASSWTSGAAYEQYF.

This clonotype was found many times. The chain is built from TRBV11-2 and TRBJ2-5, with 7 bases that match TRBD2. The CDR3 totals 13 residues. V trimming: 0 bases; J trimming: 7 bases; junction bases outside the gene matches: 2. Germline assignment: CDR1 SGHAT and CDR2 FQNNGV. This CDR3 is CASSLEGGGTQYF. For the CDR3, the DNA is TGTGCCAGCAGCTTAGAGGGGGGGGGGACCCAGTACTTC. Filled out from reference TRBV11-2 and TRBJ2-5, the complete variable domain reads EAGVAQSPRYKIIEKRQSVAFWCNPISGHATLYWYQQILGQGPKLLIQFQNNGVVDDSQLPKDRFSAERLKGVDSTLKIQPAKLEDSAVYLCASSLEGGGTQYFGPGTRLLVL.

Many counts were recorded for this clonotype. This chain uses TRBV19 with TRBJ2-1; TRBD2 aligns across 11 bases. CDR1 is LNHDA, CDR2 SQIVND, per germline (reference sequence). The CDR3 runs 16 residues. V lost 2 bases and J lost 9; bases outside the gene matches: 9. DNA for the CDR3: TGTGCCAGTAGTATATCCGGGACTAGCGGAGGGGTTGAGCAGTTCTTC. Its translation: CASSISGTSGGVEQFF.

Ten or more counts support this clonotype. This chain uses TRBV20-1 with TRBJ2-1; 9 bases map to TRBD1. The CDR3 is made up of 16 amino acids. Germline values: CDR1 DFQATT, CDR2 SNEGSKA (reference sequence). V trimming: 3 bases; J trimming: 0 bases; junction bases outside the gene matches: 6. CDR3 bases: TGCAGTGCTAGCTCGGACAGGGGCCACTCCTACAATGAGCAGTTCTTC. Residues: CSASSDRGHSYNEQFF.

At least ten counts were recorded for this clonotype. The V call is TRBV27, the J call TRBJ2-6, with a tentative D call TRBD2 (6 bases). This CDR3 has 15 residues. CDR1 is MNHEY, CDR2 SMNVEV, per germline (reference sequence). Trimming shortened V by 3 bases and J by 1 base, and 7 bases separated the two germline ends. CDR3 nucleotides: TGTGCCAGCAGTTTTGCGGGGTCTGGGGCCAACGTCCTGACTTTC. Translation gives CASSFAGSGANVLTF.

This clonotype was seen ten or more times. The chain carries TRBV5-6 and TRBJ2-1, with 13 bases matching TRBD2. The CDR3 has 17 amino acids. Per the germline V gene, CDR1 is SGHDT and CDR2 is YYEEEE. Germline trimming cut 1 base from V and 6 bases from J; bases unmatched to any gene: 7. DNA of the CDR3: TGTGCCAGCAGCTTGACGGGACTAGCGGGATATCCCAATGAGCAGTTCTTC. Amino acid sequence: CASSLTGLAGYPNEQFF.

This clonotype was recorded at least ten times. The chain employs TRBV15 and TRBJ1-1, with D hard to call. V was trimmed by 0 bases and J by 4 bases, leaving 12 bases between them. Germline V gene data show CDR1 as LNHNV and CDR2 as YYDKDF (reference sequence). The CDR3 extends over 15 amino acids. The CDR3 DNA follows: TGTGCCACCAGCAGAGAGTCCGCCGGAGGCACTGAAGCTTTCTTT. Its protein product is CATSRESAGGTEAFF.

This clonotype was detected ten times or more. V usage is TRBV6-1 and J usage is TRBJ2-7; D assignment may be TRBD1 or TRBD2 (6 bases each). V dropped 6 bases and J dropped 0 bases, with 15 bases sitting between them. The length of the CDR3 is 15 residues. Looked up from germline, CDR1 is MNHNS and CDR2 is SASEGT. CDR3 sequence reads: CASREGQTPSYEQYF. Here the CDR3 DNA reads TGTGCCAGCAGGGAGGGACAAACCCCCTCCTACGAGCAGTACTTC.